Below are 25 T cell receptor beta chains sequenced from a single sample in a study of blood T cell repertoires in COVID-19. Produced via immunoSEQ multiplex PCR; TCRdb's table is partial and in-frame only. The sample consists of tens of thousands of clones, 87% of them appearing once. Sequencing was performed on peripheral blood. The receptors come from a man aged 80 or over with active COVID-19.

For the CDR3, the DNA is TGCGCCAGCACCTCCCCCGACAGGGTTAATGAAAAACTGTTTTTT. This codes for CASTSPDRVNEKLFF. The chain couples TRBV10-2 to TRBJ1-4, with 7 bases aligning to TRBD1. The ends lost 7 bases at V and 4 bases at J; junction bases unmatched: 9. The CDR3 sequence is 15 residues long. The germline CDR1 and CDR2 sequences are WSHSY and SAAADI.

This rearrangement joins TRBV11-2 to TRBJ1-4, with a possible D match to TRBD1 (5 bases). Trimming shortened V by 1 base and J by 7 bases, and 13 bases separated the two germline ends. The CDR3 spans 15 residues. Germline lookup yields CDR1 SGHAT and CDR2 FQNNGV. The CDR3 loop is CASSLGGGVGEKLFF. DNA for the CDR3: TGTGCCAGCAGCTTAGGAGGAGGGGTGGGTGAAAAACTGTTTTTT.

The sample holds one count of this clone. This sequence joins TRBV24-1 and TRBJ1-5; tentatively, D is TRBD1 (6 bases). The CDR3 runs 16 residues. Germline V gene sequence: CDR1 KGHDR, CDR2 SFDVKD. The V end lost 2 bases, the J end lost 2 bases, and 12 bases lay between the germline ends. The DNA for the CDR3 is TGTGCCACCAGTGATTCAGGACAGTTGGGCAATCAGCCCCAGCATTTT. Amino acid sequence: CATSDSGQLGNQPQHF.

The rearrangement links TRBV9 to TRBJ2-7, with 8 positions matching TRBD1. V lost 5 bases and J lost 0; bases outside the gene matches: 4. The CDR3 consists of 14 residues. Germline assignment: CDR1 SGDLS and CDR2 YYNGEE. The CDR3 spells CASSAGGLSYEQYF. CDR3 DNA sequence: TGTGCCAGCAGTGCAGGGGGCCTCTCCTACGAGCAGTACTTC. The complete variable domain, with remaining parts taken from reference TRBV9 and TRBJ2-7, reads DSGVTQTPKHLITATGQRVTLRCSPRSGDLSVYWYQQSLDQGLQFLIQYYNGEERAKGNILERFSAQQFPDLHSELNLSSLELGDSALYFCASSAGGLSYEQYFGPGTRLTVT.

This chain links TRBV9 with TRBJ2-2; D is uncertain. The germline V gene encodes CDR1 SGDLS and CDR2 YYNGEE. V gave up 1 base and J gave up 1 base, with 8 bases separating them. CDR3 length equals 15 residues. CDR3 nucleotide sequence: TGTGCCAGCAGCGTATTAGGAGAGAACACCGGGGAGCTGTTTTTT. Its translation: CASSVLGENTGELFF.

The chain is built from TRBV10-2 and TRBJ2-7; no clear D. Germline CDR1 is WSHSY and CDR2 is SAAADI. The CDR3 is made up of 14 amino acids. Trimming took 6 bases from V and 2 from J, leaving 14 bases between them. This CDR3 reads CASRNSFSPYEQYF. The CDR3 coding sequence is TGCGCCAGCAGAAACAGTTTTTCGCCCTACGAGCAGTACTTC.

This clone appeared once. The chain recombines TRBV18 with TRBJ2-1; 8 nucleotides line up with TRBD2. CDR1 is KGHSH, CDR2 LQKENI, per germline. With 3 bases clipped from V and 9 bases from J, the junction kept 10 bases outside the gene matches. This CDR3 has 15 amino acids. CDR3 loop: CASSPWREVNGEQFF. In nucleotides, the CDR3 is TGTGCCAGCTCACCCTGGCGGGAGGTTAACGGTGAGCAGTTCTTC.

The V and J genes are TRBV5-1 and TRBJ2-7; possibly TRBD1 for D (5 bases). From germline, CDR1 is SGHRS and CDR2 YFSETQ. The V and J ends lost 5 bases and 4 bases respectively, with 19 bases between them. The CDR3 is 15 amino acids. CDR3 nucleotide sequence: TGCGCCAGCAGTCGTCTAGGGTATGGGGCTTACGAGCAGTACTTC. As protein: CASSRLGYGAYEQYF.

The J gene is TRBJ2-7, the V gene TRBV4-3; the D is unclear. The germline CDR1 and CDR2 sequences are LGHNA and YSLEER. The V gene lost 0 bases and the J gene lost 5 bases, with 17 bases spanning the gap. The length of the CDR3 is 16 residues. CDR3 sequence (DNA): TGCGCCAGCAGCCAAGAAAGTCACAGTGGGTTCGACGAGCAGTACTTC. Its translation: CASSQESHSGFDEQYF.

The chain links TRBV6-2 or TRBV6-3 to TRBJ2-7, with 13 positions matching TRBD2. The CDR3 extends over 16 amino acids. Trimming took 5 bases from V and 4 from J; bases not matched to a gene: 8. Germline V gene data show CDR1 as MNHEY and CDR2 as SVGEGT. The CDR3 loop is CASSLRRTSGSYEQYF. DNA of the CDR3: TGTGCCAGCAGTCTTCGCCGGACTAGCGGGAGTTACGAGCAGTACTTC.

The chain recombines TRBV4-3 with TRBJ2-5; D not certain. CDR1 is LGHNA and CDR2 is YSLEER in the germline V gene. The CDR3 is 14 residues long. Between the trimmed V and J ends, which lost 3 bases and 5 bases, there was a span of 13 bases. Written as DNA, the CDR3 is TGCGCCAGCAGCCACTCCTCCTTGAGCGAGACCCAGTACTTC. Its protein product is CASSHSSLSETQYF.

The CDR3 region has the DNA TGTGCCAGCAGCCCCTCTCTAGCGGGAGTTACAGATACGCAGTATTTT. Encoded protein: CASSPSLAGVTDTQYF. This rearrangement joins TRBV2 to TRBJ2-3, with 10 bases aligning to TRBD2. CDR1 and CDR2 (germline): SNHLY, FYNNEI. CDR3 length: 16 residues. The V and J ends lost 6 bases and 3 bases, in that order; junction bases with no gene match: 9.

The chain employs TRBV2 and TRBJ1-5; D is perhaps TRBD1 (5 bases). V lost 2 bases to trimming and J lost 3 bases, with 17 bases between them. The CDR3 loop spans 17 amino acids. CDR1 is SNHLY and CDR2 is FYNNEI in the germline V gene. CDR3: CASSELGVQSYNQPQHF. The CDR3 DNA sequence: TGTGCCAGCAGTGAATTAGGGGTGCAATCCTACAATCAGCCCCAGCATTTT.

CDR3 bases: TGTGCCAGCTCACCTACGGGGTTAGATCAGCCCCAGCATTTT. Its protein product is CASSPTGLDQPQHF. The chain joins TRBV18 to TRBJ1-5; D unclear. Germline lookup yields CDR1 KGHSH and CDR2 LQKENI. V lost 3 bases to trimming and J lost 5 bases, with 11 bases between them. The CDR3 runs 14 residues.

The rearrangement joins TRBV11-2 to TRBJ2-5; TRBD1 is a possible D gene (5 bases). The CDR3 covers 13 residues. In germline, CDR1 is SGHAT, CDR2 FQNNGV. Trimming shortened V by 5 bases and J by 4 bases, and 11 bases separated the two germline ends. CDR3 sequence: CASSRSTGETQYF. The CDR3 coding sequence is TGTGCCAGCAGCAGGAGTACAGGAGAGACCCAGTACTTC.

The chain employs TRBV20-1 and TRBJ2-1; 9 nucleotides agree with TRBD2. Losses at the gene ends were 3 bases for V and 0 bases for J; bases not matched to a gene: 0. This CDR3 is 14 amino acids long. Germline V gene data show CDR1 as DFQATT and CDR2 as SNEGSKA (reference sequence). The DNA for the CDR3 is TGCAGTGCTAGTAGCGGGAGCTCCTACAATGAGCAGTTCTTC. It codes for CSASSGSSYNEQFF.

The chain carries TRBV21-1 and TRBJ2-1; TRBD2, the D gene given by the table, was not confirmed from the DNA. TRBV21-1 is described as a pseudogene. This CDR3 has 14 amino acids. As DNA, the CDR3 is TGTGCCAGCACTCCAGCGGCGGGAGTTAATGAGCAGTTCTTC. As protein: CASTPAAGVNEQFF.

This sequence joins TRBV18 and TRBJ2-1; weak D call: TRBD1 (6 bases). The CDR3 is made up of 14 amino acids. Germline values: CDR1 KGHSH, CDR2 LQKENI. The germline V and J ends were trimmed by 3 bases and 5 bases, with 11 bases remaining between them. The CDR3 loop reads CASSPRQVDNEQFF. DNA for the CDR3: TGTGCCAGCTCACCGAGACAGGTAGACAATGAGCAGTTCTTC.

The V and J genes are TRBV7-9 and TRBJ1-6; D possibly corresponds to TRBD1 (5 bases). The CDR3 extends over 15 amino acids. Germline CDR1 and CDR2: SEHNR and FQNEAQ (reference sequence). V was shortened by 2 bases and J by 7 bases, with 12 bases between the two germline ends. CDR3 sequence reads: CASSLPGLQNSPLHF. The CDR3 region has the DNA TGTGCCAGCAGCTTACCGGGACTCCAGAATTCACCCCTCCACTTT.

V and J are TRBV19 and TRBJ1-1, with 7 bases matching TRBD1. Unmatched junction bases numbered 10, after V lost 5 bases and J lost 1 base. CDR1 is LNHDA, CDR2 SQIVND, per germline (reference sequence). The CDR3 sequence is 16 residues long. The CDR3 region is CASSFQGDPRNTEAFF. The CDR3 bases are TGTGCCAGTAGTTTTCAGGGGGACCCTCGGAACACTGAAGCTTTCTTT.

The rearrangement links TRBV28 to TRBJ2-5; D is possibly TRBD2 (5 bases). Germline CDR1 reads MDHEN; CDR2 reads SYDVKM. V dropped 3 bases and J dropped 7 bases, with 9 bases sitting between them. This CDR3 is built from 12 residues. This chain's CDR3 is CASSFGLRTQYF. The CDR3, as DNA: TGTGCCAGCAGTTTTGGACTCCGGACCCAGTACTTC. Supplemented by reference TRBV28 and TRBJ2-5, the full variable domain reads DVKVTQSSRYLVKRTGEKVFLECVQDMDHENMFWYRQDPGLGLRLIYFSYDVKMKEKGDIPEGYSVSREKKERFSLILESASTNQTSMYLCASSFGLRTQYFGPGTRLLVL.

This sequence joins TRBV28 and TRBJ2-7; 14 bases are a match to TRBD2. Looked up from germline, CDR1 is MDHEN and CDR2 is SYDVKM. J was trimmed by 1 base and V by 2 bases; bases with no gene match: 4. The CDR3 extends over 17 amino acids. The CDR3 DNA sequence: TGTGCCAGCAGTTTACCGGGACTAGCGGGAGAGTCCTACGAGCAGTACTTC. This gives the protein CASSLPGLAGESYEQYF.

This clone counts as medium-sized. V is TRBV27 and J is TRBJ1-2, with TRBD1 matching 7 bases. Trimming at V came to 7 bases and at J to 1 base, leaving 12 bases not matched to a gene. The CDR3 totals 16 residues. Germline lookup yields CDR1 MNHEY and CDR2 SMNVEV (reference sequence). As DNA, the CDR3 is TGTGCCAGCACAGAATCGGGACAGCGGATTAACTATGGCTACACCTTC. It is translated as CASTESGQRINYGYTF.

The chain is built from TRBV18 and TRBJ2-3; TRBD1 is a possible D gene (6 bases). The length of the CDR3 is 14 residues. Germline V gives CDR1 KGHSH, CDR2 LQKENI. The V end was cut by 4 bases, the J end by 6 bases, with 14 bases between. DNA of the CDR3: TGTGCCAGCTCACTTCGGACAGTTTGGGATACGCAGTATTTT. This gives the protein CASSLRTVWDTQYF.

The chain combines TRBV6-2 or TRBV6-3 with TRBJ2-5, with 7 nucleotides matching TRBD2. The germline CDR1 and CDR2 sequences are MNHEY and SVGEGT. This CDR3 region has 17 residues. Trimming removed 0 bases from V and 7 bases from J; junction bases left unmatched: 14. The CDR3 coding sequence is TGTGCCAGCAGTTACTCGCGTTTCTCCGGGAGGAAGGGGACCCAGTACTTC. Residues: CASSYSRFSGRKGTQYF.